Below, 31 T cell receptor beta chains from the same sample are listed, as sequenced in a study of response to subunit inactivated influenza vaccine (dated by TCRdb to 2016 to 2019). Library method: RT-PCR. The sample was run on an Illumina HiSeq 2500. In-frame beta chains were kept once TCRdb had trimmed the public reads at Q25 with fastp and called clones with MiXCR. For every CDR3 protein sequence, its rows merge into one entry that carries the most common genes and DNA. The sample yields some 570,000 distinct CDR3 sequences; approximately 10% were counted once. More than 9.5% of the sample is held by the ten biggest clonotypes. This sample also appeared in a second study, on T cells expressing NK-cell markers. The second study also describes: TCR beta cDNA libraries were prepared using 5'RACE template switching, which introduced a universal primer site and unique molecular identifiers.

The sequences come from PBMCs from blood, collected on the day of vaccination. All receptors come from a man in his fifties who received an inactivated influenza vaccine. Donor details come from another sample of the same person, matched by shared clones.

This clonotype was counted a few times. J is TRBJ2-1 and V is TRBV24-1, with 8 bases aligning to TRBD1. The CDR3 runs to 17 residues. In germline, CDR1 is KGHDR, CDR2 SFDVKD. Trimming removed 2 bases from V and 2 bases from J; junction bases left unmatched: 7. The CDR3 loop reads CATSDSPGTGAYNEQFF. The CDR3 bases are TGTGCCACCAGTGATTCCCCCGGGACAGGTGCCTACAATGAGCAGTTCTTC.

The V and J genes are TRBV2 and TRBJ1-1, with 12 bases matching TRBD1. The V and J ends lost 10 bases and 1 base, in that order; junction bases with no gene match: 10. This CDR3 region has 16 residues. Germline CDR1 reads SNHLY; CDR2 reads FYNNEI. The CDR3 nucleotides read TGTGCCATTCCAGGGGGACAGGGGGCCTCGAACACTGAAGCTTTCTTT. Translation gives CAIPGGQGASNTEAFF.

There are many counts of this clonotype. J is TRBJ2-1 and V is TRBV9, with 7 bases aligning to TRBD2. There are 16 residues in the CDR3. V gave up 3 bases and J gave up 0 bases; unmatched junction bases: 6. Germline V gives CDR1 SGDLS, CDR2 YYNGEE. Here the CDR3 reads CASSAFSGLSYNEQFF. CDR3 nucleotides: TGTGCCAGCAGCGCATTTAGCGGGCTCTCCTACAATGAGCAGTTCTTC.

This clonotype came up many times. V gene TRBV10-3 combines with J gene TRBJ2-1, with 10 positions matching TRBD2. V lost 0 bases to trimming and J lost 9 bases; unmatched junction nucleotides: 8. CDR3 size: 16 residues. CDR1 is ENHRY, CDR2 SYGVKD, per germline. The CDR3 DNA reads as TGTGCCATCAGTGAGTCAGAGCGGGGGGGCTTGAGTGAGCAGTTCTTC. Translating gives CAISESERGGLSEQFF.

This clonotype was counted ten times or more. J is TRBJ2-3 and V is TRBV29-1, with TRBD2 matching over 14 bases. V shed 6 bases, J shed 5 bases, and the junction held 7 bases outside the gene matches. The germline V gene encodes CDR1 SQVTM and CDR2 ANQGSEA. The CDR3 contains 15 residues. CDR3 nucleotides: TGCAGCGTGGCGACTAGCGGGAGGGTGGGAGATACGCAGTATTTT. This translates into CSVATSGRVGDTQYF.

The V and J genes are TRBV5-1 and TRBJ2-1; 7 positions agree with TRBD1. This CDR3 spans 15 amino acids. The V segment lost 4 bases and the J segment 6 bases; nucleotides outside the gene matches: 10. Germline values: CDR1 SGHRS, CDR2 YFSETQ. The CDR3: CASSVRDSGSNEQFF. The CDR3 DNA reads as TGCGCCAGCAGCGTCCGGGACAGCGGTTCCAATGAGCAGTTCTTC. Variable domain in full (rest from reference TRBV5-1 and TRBJ2-1): KAGVTQTPRYLIKTRGQQVTLSCSPISGHRSVSWYQQTPGQGLQFLFEYFSETQRNKGNFPGRFSGRQFSNSRSEMNVSTLELGDSALYLCASSVRDSGSNEQFFGPGTRLTVL.

This clonotype was counted only a few times. The J gene is TRBJ2-5, the V gene TRBV20-1, with D possibly TRBD2 on 7 matching bases. Germline lookup yields CDR1 DFQATT and CDR2 SNEGSKA (reference sequence). V lost 5 bases and J 5 bases, leaving 18 bases between the germline ends. CDR3 length equals 14 residues. In DNA form, the CDR3 reads TGCAGTGCTTACGGGGGGCCCGTCATGGAGACCCAGTACTTC. Protein sequence: CSAYGGPVMETQYF.

This chain links TRBV6-2 or TRBV6-3 with TRBJ2-7; D is unclear. The CDR3 length is 15 residues. The germline V gene encodes CDR1 MNHEY and CDR2 SVGEGT. V was trimmed by 2 bases and J by 4 bases, leaving 15 bases between them. For the CDR3, the DNA is TGTGCCAGCAGTTACGGCCTGAACTCTAATTACGAGCAGTACTTC. Its translation: CASSYGLNSNYEQYF.

The genes are TRBV7-9 and TRBJ1-6; TRBD1 might be the D (5 bases). Deletions cut 3 bases from V and 7 bases from J, with 10 bases between. The CDR3 runs 14 residues. CDR1 SEHNR and CDR2 FQNEAQ come from the germline V gene (reference sequence). The DNA of the CDR3 is TGTGCCAGCAGCTTTGAGGGGACGAATTCACCCCTCCACTTT. Protein: CASSFEGTNSPLHF.

The sample holds a few counts of this clonotype. The chain carries TRBV20-1 and TRBJ2-3; 9 bases map to TRBD1. Germline V gene data show CDR1 as DFQATT and CDR2 as SNEGSKA (reference sequence). CDR3 length: 14 amino acids. Unmatched junction bases numbered 5, after V lost 6 bases and J lost 1 base. CDR3 loop: CSAAGQGGTDTQYF. The CDR3 DNA follows: TGCAGTGCCGCGGGACAGGGAGGCACAGATACGCAGTATTTT.

This clonotype was observed a few times. The chain joins TRBV7-9 to TRBJ2-7; D uncertain. V lost 1 base and J 4 bases, leaving 14 bases between the germline ends. The CDR3 contains 15 residues. Germline CDR1 and CDR2: SEHNR and FQNEAQ (reference sequence). CDR3 amino acids: CASSLEGSYVYEQYF. In nucleotides, the CDR3 is TGTGCCAGCAGCTTAGAAGGCTCCTATGTGTACGAGCAGTACTTC.

The sample holds many counts of this clonotype. This chain connects TRBV27 to TRBJ2-7; 7 bases agree with TRBD2. The V segment lost 7 bases and the J segment 5 bases; nucleotides outside the gene matches: 14. The CDR3 runs 15 residues. The V gene's germline CDR1 is MNHEY and CDR2 SMNVEV (reference sequence). Here the CDR3 DNA reads TGTGCCAGCACTATCAGCGGGGCTGGGGTCGACGAGCAGTACTTC. As protein: CASTISGAGVDEQYF.

This clonotype was observed a handful of times. This chain links TRBV5-1 with TRBJ2-5; no clear D. The V gene lost 0 bases and the J gene lost 2 bases, with 14 bases spanning the gap. Germline V gene lookup returns CDR1 SGHRS and CDR2 YFSETQ. The CDR3 extends over 16 amino acids. The CDR3, as DNA: TGCGCCAGCAGCTTGGGATTCAGTGCAGCACAAGAGACCCAGTACTTC. Amino acid sequence: CASSLGFSAAQETQYF.

CDR3 sequence reads: CAWSNTGTGTYNEQFF. In nucleotides, the CDR3 is TGTGCCTGGAGCAATACAGGGACAGGGACCTACAATGAGCAGTTCTTC. The chain is built from TRBV30 and TRBJ2-1; 9 bases are shared with TRBD1. The CDR3 runs 16 residues. J was trimmed by 2 bases and V by 3 bases; bases with no gene match: 8. The V gene's germline CDR1 is GTSNPN and CDR2 SVGIG (reference sequence). Together with reference TRBV30 and TRBJ2-1, the CDR3 gives the full variable domain: SQTIHQWPATLVQPVGSPLSLECTVEGTSNPNLYWYRQAAGRGLQLLFYSVGIGQISSEVPQNLSASRPQDRQFILSSKKLLLSDSGFYLCAWSNTGTGTYNEQFFGPGTRLTVL.

This clonotype showed up just a few times. The rearrangement joins TRBV7-2 to TRBJ2-5, with 9 positions matching TRBD1. The CDR3 sequence is 16 residues long. Germline assignment: CDR1 SGHTA and CDR2 FQGNSA. The V segment lost 5 bases and the J segment 3 bases; nucleotides outside the gene matches: 10. The CDR3 DNA follows: TGTGCCAGCAGCGTTAACAGGGGGCGCTGGGAAGAGACCCAGTACTTC. Its translation is CASSVNRGRWEETQYF.

This clonotype was counted only a few times. The chain employs TRBV28 and TRBJ2-7, with D possibly called TRBD1 or TRBD2 (6 bases each). The V and J ends lost 1 base and 0 bases respectively, with 16 bases between them. The CDR3 sequence is 17 residues long. Germline lookup yields CDR1 MDHEN and CDR2 SYDVKM. The CDR3 sequence is CASSLSRQDYSSYEQYF. Written as DNA, the CDR3 is TGTGCCAGCAGTTTATCTAGACAGGACTACTCCTCCTACGAGCAGTACTTC.

This clonotype was counted a few times. This chain uses TRBV27 with TRBJ2-5, with D maybe TRBD1 (5 bases). CDR1 MNHEY and CDR2 SMNVEV come from the germline V gene (reference sequence). V shed 2 bases and J shed 9 bases, with 10 bases lying between them. The CDR3 loop spans 12 amino acids. DNA of the CDR3: TGTGCCAGCAGTTTAAGGGCAGGGCCCCAGTACTTC. Translation: CASSLRAGPQYF.

The J gene is TRBJ2-1, the V gene TRBV11-2; the D is unclear. V lost 5 bases, J lost 5 bases, and 13 bases lay in between. This CDR3 comprises 14 residues. The V gene's germline CDR1 is SGHAT and CDR2 FQNNGV. The chain's CDR3 is CASSLSQLHNEQFF. The CDR3 DNA reads as TGTGCCAGCAGCCTCTCTCAGTTGCACAATGAGCAGTTCTTC.

This clonotype was counted a few times. J is TRBJ2-1 and V is TRBV5-1, with D hard to call. CDR3 length equals 16 residues. Deletions cut 0 bases from V and 6 bases from J, with 16 bases between. Germline V CDR1 and CDR2: SGHRS, YFSETQ. CDR3 amino acids: CASSLVGASEFNEQFF. The CDR3 region has the DNA TGCGCCAGCAGCTTGGTTGGAGCGAGCGAGTTCAATGAGCAGTTCTTC.

This clonotype showed up many times. This chain joins TRBV30 and TRBJ1-1; a weak D match, TRBD1 (5 bases). The CDR3 is 14 amino acids. The germline gives CDR1 GTSNPN, CDR2 SVGIG (reference sequence). The germline V and J ends were trimmed by 3 bases and 3 bases, with 14 bases remaining between them. CDR3 residues: CAWRGDGPHTEAFF. The CDR3 nucleotides read TGTGCCTGGAGGGGGGACGGCCCACACACTGAAGCTTTCTTT.

The J gene is TRBJ2-7, the V gene TRBV20-1; 8 bases align to TRBD1. CDR3 length: 12 amino acids. Trimming removed 5 bases from V and 2 bases from J; junction bases left unmatched: 2. Germline V lookup: CDR1 DFQATT, CDR2 SNEGSKA (reference sequence). In DNA, the CDR3 is TGCAGTGCTGGACAGGGAACCTACGAGCAGTACTTC. It encodes CSAGQGTYEQYF.

The genes are TRBV7-9 and TRBJ2-2; TRBD2 matches at 7 bases. The V segment lost 2 bases and the J segment 4 bases; nucleotides outside the gene matches: 7. CDR1 SEHNR and CDR2 FQNEAQ come from the germline V gene (reference sequence). The CDR3 spans 16 residues. DNA of the CDR3: TGTGCCAGCAGCTTACCTGCCAGGGAGGGCACCGGGGAGCTGTTTTTT. Its protein is CASSLPAREGTGELFF.

V is TRBV10-3 and J is TRBJ2-1, with D perhaps matching TRBD1 (6 bases). This CDR3 comprises 17 residues. In germline, CDR1 is ENHRY, CDR2 SYGVKD. V was trimmed by 4 bases and J by 0 bases, leaving 16 bases between them. CDR3 nucleotides: TGTGCCATCAGTGGATCTGAGACAGGAAGCTCCTACAATGAGCAGTTCTTC. As protein: CAISGSETGSSYNEQFF.

In this sample, this clonotype turned up a few times. This chain connects TRBV20-1 to TRBJ1-6; 8 bases align to TRBD1. After removal of 5 bases from V and 5 bases from J, the junction contained 5 bases not matched to a gene. CDR3 length: 14 residues. Germline V gives CDR1 DFQATT, CDR2 SNEGSKA (reference sequence). The CDR3 DNA reads as TGCAGTGCTCCGTACAGGGGGGATAATTCACCCCTCCACTTT. This sequence encodes CSAPYRGDNSPLHF.

In this sample, this clonotype turned up a few times. This chain links TRBV5-1 with TRBJ2-3; 11 nucleotides agree with TRBD2. The CDR3 totals 16 residues. CDR1 and CDR2 from the germline V gene are SGHRS and YFSETQ. The J segment lost 2 bases and the V segment lost 4 bases, leaving 6 bases of the junction unmatched. As DNA, the CDR3 is TGCGCCAGCAGCACGGGGACTAGCGGAATCACAGATACGCAGTATTTT. This codes for CASSTGTSGITDTQYF.

The sample holds a few counts of this clonotype. V is TRBV10-3 and J is TRBJ2-1; D is unresolved. The CDR3 is 16 residues long. V was pared by 2 bases and J by 0 bases, with 11 bases between. CDR1 and CDR2 (germline): ENHRY, SYGVKD. The CDR3 is CAISEPSGFSYNEQFF. DNA for the CDR3: TGTGCCATCAGTGAGCCTAGTGGCTTCTCCTACAATGAGCAGTTCTTC.

The V gene is TRBV24-1, the J gene TRBJ2-5; D perhaps matches TRBD2 (6 bases). Germline CDR1 and CDR2: KGHDR and SFDVKD. Trimming removed 5 bases at V and 3 bases at J, with 9 bases between. The CDR3 extends over 13 amino acids. CDR3 nucleotides: TGTGCCACCAGTGGGCCGGGAGAAGAGACCCAGTACTTC. Amino acid sequence: CATSGPGEETQYF.

This clonotype appeared a few times. V gene TRBV7-2 combines with J gene TRBJ2-5; D call uncertain. Trimming removed 5 bases at V and 3 bases at J, with 10 bases between. The CDR3 is made up of 13 amino acids. Germline V gene sequence: CDR1 SGHTA, CDR2 FQGNSA. CDR3 region: CASSTSPKETQYF. The CDR3 nucleotides are TGTGCCAGCAGCACATCCCCCAAAGAGACCCAGTACTTC.

The gene calls are TRBV20-1 and TRBJ1-5, with 8 bases lining up with TRBD1. Per germline, CDR1 DFQATT and CDR2 SNEGSKA (reference sequence). There are 12 residues in the CDR3. With V trimmed by 6 bases and J by 5 bases, 3 bases remained unmatched. CDR3 in amino acids: CSALTGDQPQHF. Written as DNA, the CDR3 is TGCAGTGCCTTGACAGGGGATCAGCCCCAGCATTTT.

V usage is TRBV12-3 or TRBV12-4 and J usage is TRBJ2-5; the D gene is possibly TRBD1 (5 bases). The germline V and J ends were trimmed by 1 base and 1 base, with 7 bases remaining between them. This CDR3 has 14 amino acids. This CDR3 is CASSLGQIQETQYF. As DNA, the CDR3 is TGTGCCAGCAGTTTAGGACAGATCCAAGAGACCCAGTACTTC.

This chain connects TRBV28 to TRBJ2-3; TRBD2 aligns across 8 bases. Germline V gene data show CDR1 as MDHEN and CDR2 as SYDVKM. The trim removed 5 bases at V and 2 bases at J, leaving 12 bases unmatched. The CDR3 has 17 amino acids. The CDR3 is CASSARGTRKSTDTQYF. CDR3 coding DNA: TGTGCCAGCAGTGCGCGTGGGACTAGGAAATCCACAGATACGCAGTATTTT.